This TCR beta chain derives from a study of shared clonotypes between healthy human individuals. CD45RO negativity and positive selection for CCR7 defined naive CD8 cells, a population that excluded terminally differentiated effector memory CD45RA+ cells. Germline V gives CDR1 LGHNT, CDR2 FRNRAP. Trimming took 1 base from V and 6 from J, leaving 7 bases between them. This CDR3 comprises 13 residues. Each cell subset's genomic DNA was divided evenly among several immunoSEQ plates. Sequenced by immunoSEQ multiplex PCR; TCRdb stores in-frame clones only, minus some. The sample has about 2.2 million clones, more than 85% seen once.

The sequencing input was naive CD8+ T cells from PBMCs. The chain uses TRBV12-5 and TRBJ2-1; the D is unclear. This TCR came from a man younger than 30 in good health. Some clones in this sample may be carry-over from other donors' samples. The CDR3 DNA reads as TGTGCTAGTGGTTTGGCCCCAATCAATGAGCAGTTCTTC. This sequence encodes CASGLAPINEQFF.